This T cell receptor beta chain was identified during a study of low-dose radiotherapy and immunotherapy resistance in tumors (dated by TCRdb to between 2021 and 2024). Context from the whole study: Patients in Cohort 1 were given 0.5 Gy per fraction every 2 weeks, and the prescribed total PTV dose was 6.5 Gy. Patients in Cohort 2 were given 1 Gy per fraction every two weeks, for a total of 13 Gy across 26 weeks. Nivolumab was administered intravenously as a 240 mg flat dose every two weeks, and ipilimumab was administered intravenously at 1 mg/kg every six weeks. Intravenous cyclophosphamide at 200 mg/m2 was administered every two weeks, one day ahead of each radiation and immunotherapy administration. Aspirin 300 mg was taken orally once daily by patients for four cycles, starting on cycle 1 day 1. The trial did not randomize participants into treatment groups. Eight patients were included in the translational analysis: three from the first dose cohort and the first five from the second dose cohort.

Superscript III and a set of TRAV- and TRBV-specific primers were used to synthesize first-strand cDNA, so that both TCRalpha and TCRbeta chains were covered. TCRs were amplified for 20 to 25 PCR cycles with Phusion, using a constant-region primer paired with the adapter attached to the V primers. Isolated mRNA was amplified with the MessageAmp II aRNA Amplification Kit, using an approximately 17-hour in vitro transcription at 37°C. The Dynabeads mRNA DIRECT Purification Kit was used to isolate mRNA for TCR sequencing. Indexed Illumina adapters were added in a second approximately 27-cycle Phusion PCR, and the resulting products were purified with AMPure XP beads. The authors' pipeline ran thus. Using custom Perl scripts, TCR sequences encoding the same protein were pooled, out-of-frame sequences were removed, and the abundance of each clonotype was computed. TCR sequences supported by only a single read were excluded from analysis. Among the metrics used to describe the repertoires were Shannon entropy, Gini index, clonality, richness, and the frequency of TCRs shared between repertoires. TCRdb's own reprocessing of the public reads used fastp at Q25 and MiXCR and kept productive beta chains. Rows are unified per CDR3 protein, each entry keeping the most common DNA and genes. TCRdb, rather than the study authors, made the V and J calls. Present in this sample are approximately 11,000 distinct CDR3 sequences, 65% of which were seen just once. Around 11% of the sample comes from the top ten.

The CDR3 holds 14 amino acids from the cysteine to the phenylalanine. Left in the record is the CDR3 DNA by itself, 42 bases read in frame from the first base. Deletion took 4 bases off V and 6 bases off J, with a span of 16 bases between the germline ends. Sequences SGHTA (CDR1) and FQGTGA (CDR2) are obtained from the germline V gene. Donors were enrolled in RACIN, a single-arm phase I dose-escalation trial combining nivolumab, ipilimumab, aspirin, low-dose cyclophosphamide and low-dose radiotherapy. Patients with advanced, TIL-negative solid tumors were considered eligible. Points on this clonotype: Its cognate antigen has yet to be identified. No much larger clonotype is one base removed from it; base qualities were not supplied.

This clonotype originated in a human donor with advanced metastatic prostate, ovarian, gallbladder or colorectal cancer (not recorded which). This table probably holds off-target reads from a library built for another chain. The chain is assembled from TRBV7-3 and TRBJ2-7; the D match is possibly TRBD1 or TRBD2, with 7 bases aligned in each. Here is the DNA: TGTGCCAGCAGCTGGGGGGGACAGACGGGCGAGCAGTACTTC. Its translation is CASSWGGQTGEQYF.